This is a list of T cell receptor beta chains from one sample in a study of T cell repertoires in cytomegalovirus infection. TCRdb processed the reads anew with MiXCR; each CDR3 protein has one entry. The data contain approximately 770,000 distinct CDR3 sequences, 25% to 35% of them seen just once; the ten biggest clones take up about an eighth. Their antigens are not known. The input for sequencing was cultured CD8+ T cells from PBMCs, taken from culture after CMV antigen stimulation. The receptor source for this set is a human donor in good health (CMV status not recorded). Some clones in this sample may be carry-over from other donors' samples. CDR3s include the opening cysteine and the closing phenylalanine or tryptophan. The order of the fields is D gene, V gene, CDR3 protein. A D gene is named only where the DNA matches it firmly.

>TRBD2|TRBV4-1
CASSQRASGGRTDTQYF
>NA|TRBV12-3/TRBV12-4
CASSSLSEQYF
>NA|TRBV11-1
CASSHGLIDTQYF
>TRBD2|TRBV7-9
CASSVAGGRYNEQFF
>NA|TRBV12-3/TRBV12-4
CASSLGKGRDGYTF
>NA|TRBV29-1
CSVFSGALGGGYTF
>NA|TRBV24-1
CATSDYQETQYF
>TRBD1|TRBV19
CASWDSSSEQFF
>TRBD2|TRBV12-3/TRBV12-4
CASSPSGGTQYF
>NA|TRBV7-6
CASSLSGPPADTQYF
>NA|TRBV9
CASSVAGGVNEQFF
>TRBD2|TRBV7-8
CASSRTGGSSGGTGDTQYF
>NA|TRBV6-6
CASSYSNLQGSTEAFF
>NA|TRBV19
CASSIGVGFNEQFF
>NA|TRBV12-3/TRBV12-4
CASSLIQNYGYTF
>TRBD1|TRBV27
CASSFPGTGPSEEMNTEAFF
>NA|TRBV7-8
CARAGGTGELFF
>TRBD1|TRBV6-2/TRBV6-3
CASSNPMDRYSSYNEQFF
>NA|TRBV20-1
CSARDPAGMQQYF
>TRBD2|TRBV7-4
CASSRSSGGAYYNEQFF
>TRBD1|TRBV5-5
CASSAPGQGRANEKLFF
>TRBD2|TRBV7-8
CASSRRLAGGPLPTDTQYF
>NA|TRBV10-3
CAIRTDSYEAFF
>TRBD1|TRBV9
CASSVAKTGGNTEAFF
>TRBD1|TRBV6-5
CASKTGGGSGNTIYF
>NA|TRBV12-3/TRBV12-4
CASRGAGERYGYTF
>NA|TRBV7-3
CASSLTGTPHGETQYF
>TRBD1|TRBV6-5
CASSYARGQAYGYTF
>NA|TRBV9
CASSVAEGNTDTQYF
>NA|TRBV5-3
CASSFRGVYGWPYEQYF
>TRBD2|TRBV7-9
CASSAPLAGGLYNEQFF
>NA|TRBV7-8
CASSLWRRQAKETQYF
>TRBD1|TRBV28
CASNRGRETQYF
>TRBD1|TRBV12-5
CASGFAQGARNTEAFF
>TRBD1|TRBV12-3/TRBV12-4
CASSLGTGYGYTF
>TRBD1|TRBV20-1
CSARDSQGAWNEQFF
>NA|TRBV28
CASSFGEYTGELFF